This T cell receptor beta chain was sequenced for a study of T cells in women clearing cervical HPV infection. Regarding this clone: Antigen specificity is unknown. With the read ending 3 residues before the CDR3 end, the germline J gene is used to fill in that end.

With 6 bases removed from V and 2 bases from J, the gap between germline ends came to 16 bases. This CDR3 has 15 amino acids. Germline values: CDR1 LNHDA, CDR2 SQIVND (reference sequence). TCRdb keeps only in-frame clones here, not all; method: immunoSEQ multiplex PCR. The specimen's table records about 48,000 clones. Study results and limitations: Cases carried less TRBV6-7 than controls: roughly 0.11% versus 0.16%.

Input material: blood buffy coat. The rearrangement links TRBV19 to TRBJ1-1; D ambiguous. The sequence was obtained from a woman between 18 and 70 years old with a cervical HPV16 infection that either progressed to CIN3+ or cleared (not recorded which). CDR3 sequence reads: CASSDPLKGNTEAFF. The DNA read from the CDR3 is TGTGCCAGTAGCGACCCCCTAAAGGGTAACACTGAA.